One sample yielded the 9 T cell receptor beta chains listed below, sequenced in a study of T cell responses to AZD1222 COVID-19 vaccine. Repertoires were generated with immunoSEQ multiplex PCR, while TCRdb's copy carries only in-frame clones and drops some. The sample consists of nearly 110,000 clones, around 93% of them appearing once. The specimen was peripheral blood, collected 28 days after the second AZD1222 dose. Receptors originate from an adult who received the AZD1222 COVID-19 vaccine.

This chain uses TRBV4-1 with TRBJ1-3; no clear D gene. Trimming took 1 base from V and 8 from J, leaving 15 bases between them. Germline assignment: CDR1 MGHRA and CDR2 YSYEKL. The CDR3 runs to 15 residues. The CDR3 loop is CASSQGIRAGDTIYF. The CDR3 DNA reads as TGCGCCAGCAGCCAAGGAATCCGGGCCGGCGACACCATATATTTT.

The V and J genes are TRBV27 and TRBJ2-3; TRBD2 matches at 11 bases. Germline values: CDR1 MNHEY, CDR2 SMNVEV (reference sequence). V was pared by 1 base and J by 4 bases, with 1 base of the junction left unmatched. The CDR3 is 15 residues long. CDR3 sequence reads: CASSLWGLAADTQYF. DNA of the CDR3: TGTGCCAGCAGTTTATGGGGACTAGCGGCAGATACGCAGTATTTT.

The chain recombines TRBV2 with TRBJ2-2, with 13 nucleotides matching TRBD2. J was trimmed by 4 bases and V by 8 bases; bases with no gene match: 7. From germline, CDR1 is SNHLY and CDR2 FYNNEI. This CDR3 spans 16 amino acids. The CDR3 DNA sequence: TGTGCCAGCGTGACTAGCGGGGGGATGAGCACCGGGGAGCTGTTTTTT. Its translation: CASVTSGGMSTGELFF.

The chain couples TRBV19 to TRBJ1-1; 10 bases map to TRBD1. Germline lookup yields CDR1 LNHDA and CDR2 SQIVND (reference sequence). V gave up 9 bases and J gave up 1 base; unmatched junction bases: 8. The CDR3 runs 15 residues. CDR3 nucleotide sequence: TGTGCCAGCCGGAAAGGGACAGGGGCGAACACTGAAGCTTTCTTT. This codes for CASRKGTGANTEAFF.

J is TRBJ1-2 and V is TRBV4-1; the D is unclear. V lost 0 bases and J 5 bases, leaving 7 bases between the germline ends. The CDR3 is 13 residues long. Germline V gene data show CDR1 as MGHRA and CDR2 as YSYEKL. CDR3 residues: CASSQDGVYGYTF. In DNA form, the CDR3 reads TGCGCCAGCAGCCAAGACGGGGTATATGGCTACACCTTC.

The chain uses TRBV27 and TRBJ2-3; 7 positions agree with TRBD2. The germline gives CDR1 MNHEY, CDR2 SMNVEV (reference sequence). The CDR3 is made up of 13 amino acids. Trimming took 7 bases from V and 4 from J; bases not matched to a gene: 5. This chain's CDR3 is CASKSGISDTQYF. CDR3 nucleotide sequence: TGTGCCAGCAAAAGCGGGATCTCAGATACGCAGTATTTT.

V usage is TRBV7-6 and J usage is TRBJ1-4, with a weak D call TRBD1 (6 bases). The CDR3 is 16 amino acids. Germline V CDR1 and CDR2: SGHVS, FNYEAQ. V was clipped by 4 bases and J by 2 bases, with 14 bases between them. In DNA form, the CDR3 reads TGTGCCAGCAGCTCCTACAGGGAAGGGACTAATGAAAAACTGTTTTTT. This translates into CASSSYREGTNEKLFF.

The chain combines TRBV18 with TRBJ1-5; D perhaps matches TRBD1 (6 bases). The CDR3 extends over 14 amino acids. The ends were cut back, 6 bases at V and 4 bases at J, with 13 bases in the middle. Germline CDR1 reads KGHSH; CDR2 reads LQKENI. In DNA form, the CDR3 reads TGTGCCAGCTCTCACAGGGATTCGAATCAGCCCCAGCATTTT. Amino acids: CASSHRDSNQPQHF.

The rearrangement links TRBV28 to TRBJ1-5, with D maybe TRBD1 (5 bases). Germline V gene lookup returns CDR1 MDHEN and CDR2 SYDVKM. Trimming shortened V by 3 bases and J by 2 bases, and 20 bases separated the two germline ends. This CDR3 is 18 amino acids long. CDR3 nucleotides: TGTGCCAGCAGTTTTGACAACATGTGGACACTTCGCAATCAGCCCCAGCATTTT. This gives the protein CASSFDNMWTLRNQPQHF.